The clone carrying this T cell receptor beta chain was seen many times. The junction does not match germline at one end; this may be a read error. The record originates from a study of T cell repertoires in cytomegalovirus infection. Study summary: CMV infection and matching HLA type were both indicated by public TCR beta signatures.

TCRdb fed the reads into MiXCR, producing one record per CDR3 protein. The data contain under 200,000 distinct CDR3 sequences, 8% to 10% of them singletons. Source material: PBMCs. The sequence was collected from a human donor in good health (CMV status not recorded). Some clones in this sample may be carry-over from other donors' samples.

DNA of the CDR3: TGTGCTAGCAGCGTTAGCGGAGAGGACTACAATGAGCAGTTCTTC. Translated, it gives CASSVSGEDYNEQFF. The V and J genes are TRBV7-7 and TRBJ2-1; tentative D call: TRBD2 (6 bases). The CDR3 loop spans 15 amino acids. The germline V gene has CDR1 SSHAT and CDR2 FNYEAQ (reference sequence). Complete variable domain (other parts from reference TRBV7-7 and TRBJ2-1): GAGVSQSPRYKVTKRGQDVTLRCDPISSHATLYWYQQALGQGPEFLTYFNYEAQPDKSGLPSDRFSAERPEGSISTLTIQRTEQRDSAMYRCASSVSGEDYNEQFFGPGTRLTVL.